The rows below give T cell receptor beta chains drawn from one sample of a study of T-cell memory formation after mild COVID-19. Via MiXCR, TCRdb re-called the 5' RACE reads, giving one row per CDR3 protein. The repertoire consists of 300,000 to 350,000 distinct CDR3 sequences, with around 19% occurring once and the leading ten covering more than 20%. Sequencing was carried out using PBMCs or a T cell subset sorted from them (not recorded which). These receptors were collected from a man between 18 and 29 years old who had mild COVID-19 (a few samples of this study predate the infection). Cell type and time point are not known. Each CDR3 is given with its conserved first and last residue. D genes are given only for firm matches. Clone sizes are given selectively: once, few, many, or a class where the clone is expanded.

V: TRBV6-5; D: TRBD1; J: TRBJ1-3; size: -; DNA: TGTGCCAGCAGCCGACAGGGGATGGGGCCTGGAAACACCATATATTTT; CDR3: CASSRQGMGPGNTIYF
V: TRBV11-3; D: TRBD2; J: TRBJ2-1; size: -; DNA: TGTGCCAGCAGCTCCCACGGGAGGCCTCATGAGCAGTTCTTC; CDR3: CASSSHGRPHEQFF
V: TRBV5-1; D: -; J: TRBJ2-3; size: few; DNA: TGCGCCAGCAGCTTTGAGTCAGTAGATACGCAGTATTTT; CDR3: CASSFESVDTQYF
V: TRBV7-9; D: -; J: TRBJ2-5; size: -; DNA: TGTGCCAGCAGCTCCCCGGCGAAACAAGAGACCCAGTACTTC; CDR3: CASSSPAKQETQYF
V: TRBV9; D: -; J: TRBJ1-5; size: -; DNA: TGTGCCAGCAGCGTAGACGGGGAGACTCAGCCCCAGCATTTT; CDR3: CASSVDGETQPQHF
V: TRBV27; D: TRBD1; J: TRBJ1-1; size: -; DNA: TGTGCCAGCAGTTTTACAGGGGGTGGCACTGAAGCTTTCTTT; CDR3: CASSFTGGGTEAFF
V: TRBV7-8; D: TRBD1; J: TRBJ2-2; size: -; DNA: TGTGCCAGCAGACAGGGGGCCCCCACCGGGGAGCTGTTTTTT; CDR3: CASRQGAPTGELFF
V: TRBV20-1; D: -; J: TRBJ1-5; size: -; DNA: TGCAGTGCTAACGGACAGAGGAATCAGCCCCAGCATTTT; CDR3: CSANGQRNQPQHF
V: TRBV30; D: -; J: TRBJ1-2; size: -; DNA: TGTGCCTGGAGTGAAGACAGGTTTGGCTACACCTTC; CDR3: CAWSEDRFGYTF
V: TRBV7-3; D: TRBD2; J: TRBJ2-5; size: -; DNA: TGTGCCAGCAGCTTACGGCCAGCGGGGAACCAAGAGACCCAGTACTTC; CDR3: CASSLRPAGNQETQYF
V: TRBV5-1; D: -; J: TRBJ2-5; size: few; DNA: TGCGCCAGCACCTGGAATCCTAAAGAGACCCAGTACTTC; CDR3: CASTWNPKETQYF
V: TRBV3-1; D: TRBD2; J: TRBJ2-3; size: few; DNA: TGTGCCAGCAGCCAAGGTCTAACTAGCGGGGGCCCCGTCTCTAGCACAGATACGCAGTATTTT; CDR3: CASSQGLTSGGPVSSTDTQYF
V: TRBV5-4; D: -; J: TRBJ1-2; size: -; DNA: TGTGCCAGCAGCCCTGATCTAAGGGGCTATGGCTACACCTTC; CDR3: CASSPDLRGYGYTF
V: TRBV5-5; D: -; J: TRBJ1-4; size: -; DNA: TGTGCCAGCAGCACGGGACACCATGCAACTAATGAAAAACTGTTTTTT; CDR3: CASSTGHHATNEKLFF
V: TRBV6-6; D: -; J: TRBJ2-3; size: -; DNA: TGTGCCAGCACCGGGACTAGCACAGATACGCAGTATTTT; CDR3: CASTGTSTDTQYF
V: TRBV28; D: TRBD1; J: TRBJ1-1; size: few; DNA: TGTGCCAGCAGTTTAGGCACAGCAGGGGGCTTCACTGAAGCTTTCTTT; CDR3: CASSLGTAGGFTEAFF
V: TRBV20-1; D: -; J: TRBJ1-1; size: -; DNA: TGCAGTGCTAGGGGAGGGGTGAACACTGAAGCTTTCTTT; CDR3: CSARGGVNTEAFF
V: TRBV7-6; D: -; J: TRBJ2-5; size: -; DNA: TGTGCCAGCGCCATCCAAGAGACCCAGTACTTC; CDR3: CASAIQETQYF
V: TRBV12-3/TRBV12-4; D: -; J: TRBJ1-3; size: -; DNA: TGTGCCAGCAGGCAGGGTGATGGAAACACCATATATTTT; CDR3: CASRQGDGNTIYF
V: TRBV5-6; D: TRBD1; J: TRBJ2-5; size: few; DNA: TGTGCCAGCGATAGACAGGGGGCCAAGGTGACCCAGTACTTC; CDR3: CASDRQGAKVTQYF
V: TRBV13; D: TRBD1; J: TRBJ2-4; size: -; DNA: TGTGCCAGCAGCTTCCGACCCCAGGACAGGGATCAGTACTTC; CDR3: CASSFRPQDRDQYF
V: TRBV4-1; D: -; J: TRBJ1-1; size: few; DNA: TGCGCCAGCAGCCTCCACGCGCAGGGGCGCACTGAAGCTTTCTTT; CDR3: CASSLHAQGRTEAFF
V: TRBV28; D: -; J: TRBJ1-2; size: few; DNA: TGTGCCAGCAGTACCCCCAGTATCTATGGCTACACCTTC; CDR3: CASSTPSIYGYTF
V: TRBV20-1; D: TRBD2; J: TRBJ2-3; size: many; DNA: TGCAGTGCTAGAGATATAGCTAGCGGGGATGCAGATACGCAGTATTTT; CDR3: CSARDIASGDADTQYF
V: TRBV5-4; D: -; J: TRBJ2-1; size: -; DNA: TGTGCCAGCGGGACGGAGTACAATGAGCAGTTCTTC; CDR3: CASGTEYNEQFF
V: TRBV6-6; D: -; J: TRBJ2-3; size: few; DNA: TGTGCCAGCAGTTACTCCGCTGAGGGGCGGGGCTGGCAGGGCCGCACAGATACGCAGTATTTT; CDR3: CASSYSAEGRGWQGRTDTQYF
V: TRBV5-1; D: -; J: TRBJ2-5; size: -; DNA: TGCGCCAGCAGCTTGGAGGGCAGCAAAGAGACCCAGTACTTC; CDR3: CASSLEGSKETQYF